This T cell receptor beta chain was retrieved from a study of shared clonotypes between healthy human individuals. Study in general: Per donor, three plates held CD4 naive cells, three held CD4 memory, two held CD8 naive and one held CD8 memory. The study's findings and limits: The naive CD4 repertoires of a handful of donors were compared, and around 5% of clonotypes were shared. A generally larger estimated richness was seen in naive subsets than in memory subsets.

Trimming removed 5 bases at V and 7 bases at J, with 15 bases between. Germline V gene data show CDR1 as SGHVS and CDR2 as FQNEAQ. This CDR3 comprises 13 residues. With respect to this clone: The target antigen is unknown.

A CD45RA+ naive subset and a CD45RA-negative memory subset were split from CD4+ cells. Only in-frame clones appear in the TCRdb table, and some are missing; sequencing was by immunoSEQ multiplex PCR. The data show 800,000 to 1,200,000 clones, about four fifths seen once. The chain has TRBV7-8 and TRBJ2-7; either TRBD1 or TRBD2 may supply D (5 bases each). Sequencing input: memory CD4+ T cells from PBMCs. Specified subset: CD45RA-negative fraction. This TCR was sampled from a young man in good health. Some clones in this sample may be carry-over from other donors' samples. CDR3 coding DNA: TGTGCCAGCAGCGGGGCCTGGACTCGAGAGCAGTACTTC. It encodes CASSGAWTREQYF.